This is a list of T cell receptor beta chains from one sample in a study of blood T cell repertoires in COVID-19. Produced via immunoSEQ multiplex PCR; TCRdb's table is partial and in-frame only. The data contain some 200,000 clones, 70% to 90% of them singletons. Material for sequencing was peripheral blood. The receptors shown here come from a man between 60 and 75 years old with active or convalescent COVID-19. Both conserved end residues are part of each CDR3. The D gene is left open where the match is weak. Expanded clones get a size class; other rows say once, few or many, or leave the size out.

CASRRTGSPPTEAFF,TGTGCCAGCAGGAGGACAGGGTCACCGCCCACTGAAGCTTTCTTT,TRBV2,.,TRBJ1-1,TRBD1
CASSKATMGPLSGANVLTF,TGTGCCAGCAGCAAAGCGACGATGGGGCCCCTCTCTGGGGCCAACGTCCTGACTTTC,TRBV21-1,.,TRBJ2-6,.
CASSTPGQGRYEQYF,TGCGCCAGCAGCACTCCGGGACAGGGGAGGTACGAGCAGTACTTC,TRBV5-1,.,TRBJ2-7,TRBD1
CASSSRGFRTDTQYF,TGTGCCAGCAGCTCCAGGGGTTTCCGCACAGATACGCAGTATTTT,TRBV11-2,.,TRBJ2-3,.
CASSPTFRQVLHYGYTF,TGTGCCAGCAGCCCTACCTTTCGACAGGTGCTCCACTATGGCTACACCTTC,TRBV6-2/TRBV6-3,.,TRBJ1-2,.
CASSPGRGRRTEAFF,TGTGCCAGCTCCCCCGGCAGGGGGCGCCGGACTGAAGCTTTCTTT,TRBV2,.,TRBJ1-1,TRBD1
CASSPRLWGQGAFSNQPQHF,.,TRBV21-1,once,TRBJ1-5,.
CASKRDRWDYGYTF,TGTGCCAGCAAACGGGACAGGTGGGACTATGGCTACACCTTC,TRBV6-5,.,TRBJ1-2,TRBD1
CASSQITGGGYGYTF,TGTGCCAGCAGCCAAATAACAGGGGGTGGCTATGGCTACACCTTC,TRBV3-1/TRBV3-2,.,TRBJ1-2,TRBD1
CASRLGGNTIYF,TGTGCCAGCAGGCTAGGAGGAAACACCATATATTTT,TRBV2,.,TRBJ1-3,.
CASSRRTGETEAFF,TGTGCCAGCAGCCGACGGACAGGGGAAACTGAAGCTTTCTTT,TRBV4-2,.,TRBJ1-1,TRBD1
CGTKSFSNTGELFF,TGTGGCACTAAGAGCTTCTCGAACACCGGGGAGCTGTTTTTT,TRBV27,few,TRBJ2-2,.
CASSFLRDTEAFF,TGTGCCAGCAGTTTCTTAAGAGATACTGAAGCTTTCTTT,TRBV27,.,TRBJ1-1,.
CATSVAPGSGIYEQYF,TGTGCCACCAGTGTTGCACCCGGGAGCGGGATCTACGAGCAGTACTTC,TRBV24-1,.,TRBJ2-7,TRBD2
CASSQLTGPLETQYF,TGTGCCAGCAGCCAACTCACAGGGCCTTTAGAGACCCAGTACTTC,TRBV14,.,TRBJ2-5,.
CASSGGYDQPQHF,TGTGCCAGCAGCGGGGGCTACGATCAGCCCCAGCATTTT,TRBV11-1,once,TRBJ1-5,.
CASSGVGAQNTEAFF,TGTGCCAGCAGTGGGGTTGGGGCCCAGAACACTGAAGCTTTCTTT,TRBV2,.,TRBJ1-1,.
CAWSVTSGRGSYTF,TGTGCCTGGAGTGTAACGAGTGGCAGGGGCAGCTACACCTTC,TRBV30,.,TRBJ1-2,.
CASSPNTGTANEQFF,TGTGCCAGCTCACCAAATACCGGGACAGCCAATGAGCAGTTCTTC,TRBV18,.,TRBJ2-1,TRBD1
CASSSDREETQYF,TGTGCCAGCTCAAGCGACAGGGAAGAGACCCAGTACTTC,TRBV18,.,TRBJ2-5,TRBD1
CASSRIGQGNHEQFF,TGTGCCAGCAGCCGGATCGGACAGGGCAACCATGAGCAGTTCTTC,TRBV5-6,.,TRBJ2-1,TRBD1
CASSGTSGGGTDTQYF,TGTGCCAGCAGTGGGACTAGCGGGGGGGGCACAGATACGCAGTATTTT,TRBV6-1,.,TRBJ2-3,TRBD2
CASSLKGGPSPLHF,TGTGCCAGCAGCTTGAAAGGGGGCCCTTCACCCCTCCACTTT,TRBV5-6,.,TRBJ1-6,TRBD1
CASSPPGLGGRQPQHF,TGTGCCAGCTCACCACCGGGGCTTGGGGGGAGGCAGCCCCAGCATTTT,TRBV18,.,TRBJ1-5,.
CASSLVIPGTGELFF,TGCGCCAGCAGCTTGGTAATTCCGGGGACCGGGGAGCTGTTTTTT,TRBV5-1,.,TRBJ2-2,.
CASRSAPGVGYTF,TGTGCCAGTAGAAGCGCACCGGGGGTTGGCTACACCTTC,TRBV19,.,TRBJ1-2,.
CASSGAEAGNTIYF,TGTGCCAGTAGCGGAGCAGAGGCGGGAAACACCATATATTTT,TRBV19,.,TRBJ1-3,.
CASSPTTYATKETQYF,TGTGCCAGCTCACCCACGACCTACGCCACTAAAGAGACCCAGTACTTC,TRBV18,.,TRBJ2-5,.
CASSDQGFGNTIYF,TGTGCCAGCAGTGATCAGGGGTTCGGAAACACCATATATTTT,TRBV2,.,TRBJ1-3,.
CASSYLAYSNEQFF,TGTGCCAGCAGTTACCTCGCGTACAGCAATGAGCAGTTCTTC,TRBV6-5,.,TRBJ2-1,.
CASSLDLGHTYEQYF,TGTGCCAGCAGCTTAGACCTGGGACATACCTACGAGCAGTACTTC,TRBV11-2,.,TRBJ2-7,.
CASSVGTRGLGTGELFF,TGTGCCAGCAGCGTCGGGACTAGGGGGCTGGGGACCGGGGAGCTGTTTTTT,TRBV5-6,.,TRBJ2-2,.
CASSRPTSSYNSPLHF,TGTGCCAGCAGCCGCCCAACAAGCTCCTATAATTCACCCCTCCACTTT,TRBV5-4,.,TRBJ1-6,.
CASSTSGRLFF,TGTGCCAGCAGTACCTCGGGAAGGCTGTTTTTT,TRBV7-9,.,TRBJ2-2,.
CARDLRGAQHF,TGTGCCAGGGACCTGCGGGGGGCCCAGCATTTT,TRBV6-5,.,TRBJ1-5,.
CSVVGSLRGETQYF,TGCAGCGTTGTAGGTAGCTTGAGGGGGGAGACCCAGTACTTC,TRBV29-1,.,TRBJ2-5,.
CASGLVGPRGHGGNSPLHF,TGTGCTAGTGGTTTGGTAGGGCCGCGGGGCCACGGGGGTAATTCACCCCTCCACTTT,TRBV12-5,.,TRBJ1-6,.
CASSLQPRETQYF,TGTGCCAGCAGCTTACAGCCGAGGGAGACCCAGTACTTC,TRBV7-3,.,TRBJ2-5,.
CASSGGVAGGTDTQYF,TGCGCCAGCAGTGGAGGAGTAGCGGGGGGTACAGATACGCAGTATTTT,TRBV10-1,.,TRBJ2-3,TRBD2
CASRDRGGYTF,TGTGCCAGCAGGGACAGGGGTGGCTACACCTTC,TRBV6-5,.,TRBJ1-2,TRBD1
CASSFPGVDGYTF,TGTGCCAGCAGCTTTCCCGGAGTTGATGGCTACACCTTC,TRBV11-2,.,TRBJ1-2,.
CASRPQSSYEQYF,TGTGCCAGCAGGCCACAGAGCTCCTACGAGCAGTACTTC,TRBV7-8,.,TRBJ2-7,.
CASSQGQNQPQHF,TGTGCCAGCTCACAGGGACAGAATCAGCCCCAGCATTTT,TRBV18,.,TRBJ1-5,TRBD1
CASSLGVGPHYEQFF,TGTGCCAGCAGCTTAGGCGTCGGTCCCCATTATGAGCAGTTCTTC,TRBV7-2,.,TRBJ2-1,.
CAWSAGVNSNQPQHF,TGTGCCTGGAGTGCCGGGGTTAATAGCAATCAGCCCCAGCATTTT,TRBV30,.,TRBJ1-5,.
CSVSLGQGDGYTF,TGCAGCGTGTCCCTCGGACAGGGGGATGGCTACACCTTC,TRBV29-1,.,TRBJ1-2,TRBD1
CASSAQGSSYNEQFF,TGCGCCAGCAGTGCCCAGGGGAGCTCCTACAATGAGCAGTTCTTC,TRBV10-2,.,TRBJ2-1,.
CASSTTGGTVNYGYTF,TGCGCCAGCAGCACGACAGGGGGCACCGTAAACTATGGCTACACCTTC,TRBV5-1,.,TRBJ1-2,TRBD1
CASSNRRSPGYGYTF,TGTGCCAGTAGTAATCGCCGGTCCCCCGGCTATGGCTACACCTTC,TRBV19,once,TRBJ1-2,.
CASSATGGAVGGYTF,TGTGCCAGCAGTGCAACAGGGGGCGCCGTCGGTGGCTACACCTTC,TRBV27,.,TRBJ1-2,TRBD1
CASSLGASSYNSPLHF,TGTGCCAGCAGTTTAGGGGCTAGCTCCTATAATTCACCCCTCCACTTT,TRBV27,.,TRBJ1-6,.
CASSLGEANQPQHF,TGTGCCAGCAGCTTAGGGGAGGCCAATCAGCCCCAGCATTTT,TRBV7-9,.,TRBJ1-5,.
CASQGGYGYTF,TGTGCCAGCCAAGGCGGGTATGGCTACACCTTC,TRBV2,.,TRBJ1-2,.
CASTMRVVNSPLHF,TGTGCCAGTACCATGAGGGTAGTAAATTCACCCCTCCACTTT,TRBV19,.,TRBJ1-6,.